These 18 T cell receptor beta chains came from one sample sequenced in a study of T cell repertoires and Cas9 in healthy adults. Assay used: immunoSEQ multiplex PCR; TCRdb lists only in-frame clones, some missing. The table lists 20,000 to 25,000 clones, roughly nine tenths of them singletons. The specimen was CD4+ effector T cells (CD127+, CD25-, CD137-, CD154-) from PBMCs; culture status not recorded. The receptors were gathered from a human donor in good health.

The CDR3 spells CASSATGGSHGYTF. Written as DNA, the CDR3 is TGTGCCAGCAGCGCCACGGGCGGATCCCATGGCTACACCTTC. J is TRBJ1-2 and V is TRBV9, with D unresolved. Germline CDR1 reads SGDLS; CDR2 reads YYNGEE. V lost 3 bases to trimming and J lost 6 bases, with 15 bases between them. The CDR3 length is 14 residues.

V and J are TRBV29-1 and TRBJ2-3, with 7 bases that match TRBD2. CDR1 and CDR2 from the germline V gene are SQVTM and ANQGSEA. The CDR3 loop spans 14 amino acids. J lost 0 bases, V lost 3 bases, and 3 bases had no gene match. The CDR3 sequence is CSVDQAGSTDTQYF. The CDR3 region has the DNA TGCAGCGTTGACCAAGCGGGGAGCACAGATACGCAGTATTTT.

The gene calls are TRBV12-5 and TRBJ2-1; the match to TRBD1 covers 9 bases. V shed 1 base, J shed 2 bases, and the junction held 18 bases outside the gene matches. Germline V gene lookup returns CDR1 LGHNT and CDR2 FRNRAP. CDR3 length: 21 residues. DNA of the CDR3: TGTGCTAGTGGTTTGGCCCGTTCGGGGACAGGGACATCAGGCCCCTACAATGAGCAGTTCTTC. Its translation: CASGLARSGTGTSGPYNEQFF.

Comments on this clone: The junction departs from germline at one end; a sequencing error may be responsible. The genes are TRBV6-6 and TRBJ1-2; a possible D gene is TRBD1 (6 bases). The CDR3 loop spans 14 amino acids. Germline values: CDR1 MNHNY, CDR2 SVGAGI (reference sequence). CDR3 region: CAISEGEGRYGYTF. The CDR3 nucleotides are TGTGCCATCAGTGAGGGGGAAGGACGCTATGGCTACACCTTC.

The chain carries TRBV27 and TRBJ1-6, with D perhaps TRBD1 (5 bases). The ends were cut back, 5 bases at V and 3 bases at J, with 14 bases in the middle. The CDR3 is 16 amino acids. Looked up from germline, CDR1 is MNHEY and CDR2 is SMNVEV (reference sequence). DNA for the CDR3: TGTGCCAGCAGTCCAGACAGTCGAAACTATAATTCACCCCTCCACTTT. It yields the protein CASSPDSRNYNSPLHF.

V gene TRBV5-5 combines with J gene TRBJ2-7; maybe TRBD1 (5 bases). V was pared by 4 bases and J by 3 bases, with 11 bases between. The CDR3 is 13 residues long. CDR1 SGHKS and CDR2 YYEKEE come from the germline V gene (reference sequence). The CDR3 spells CASSRTDSYEQYF. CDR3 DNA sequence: TGTGCCAGCAGCCGTACCGACAGCTACGAGCAGTACTTC. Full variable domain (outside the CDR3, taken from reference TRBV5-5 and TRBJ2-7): DAGVTQSPTHLIKTRGQQVTLRCSPISGHKSVSWYQQVLGQGPQFIFQYYEKEERGRGNFPDRFSARQFPNYSSELNVNALLLGDSALYLCASSRTDSYEQYFGPGTRLTVT.

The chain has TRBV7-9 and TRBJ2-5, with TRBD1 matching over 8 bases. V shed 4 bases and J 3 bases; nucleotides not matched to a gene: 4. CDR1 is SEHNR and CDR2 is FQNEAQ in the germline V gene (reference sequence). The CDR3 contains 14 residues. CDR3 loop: CASSSRQGKETQYF. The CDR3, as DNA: TGTGCCAGCAGCTCAAGACAGGGGAAAGAGACCCAGTACTTC.

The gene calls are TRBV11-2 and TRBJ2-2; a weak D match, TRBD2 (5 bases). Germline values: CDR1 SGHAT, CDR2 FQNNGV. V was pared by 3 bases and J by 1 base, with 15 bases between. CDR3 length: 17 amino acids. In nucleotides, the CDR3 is TGTGCCAGCAGCTTTATCCGGGATCACAAGAACACCGGGGAGCTGTTTTTT. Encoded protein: CASSFIRDHKNTGELFF.

The CDR3 sequence is CASSLMGTGSNEKLFF. CDR3 in DNA: TGCGCCAGCAGCTTAATGGGGACAGGGAGCAATGAAAAACTGTTTTTT. The V gene is TRBV5-1, the J gene TRBJ1-4; TRBD1 agrees at 9 bases. The CDR3 length is 16 residues. V was pared by 2 bases and J by 5 bases, with 7 bases of the junction left unmatched. In germline, CDR1 is SGHRS, CDR2 YFSETQ.

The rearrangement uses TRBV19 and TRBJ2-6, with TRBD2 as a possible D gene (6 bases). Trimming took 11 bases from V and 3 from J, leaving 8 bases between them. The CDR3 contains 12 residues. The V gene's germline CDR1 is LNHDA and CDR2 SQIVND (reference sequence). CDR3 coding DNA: TGTGCCGGGAGGCGTGGGGCCAACGTCCTGACTTTC. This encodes CAGRRGANVLTF.

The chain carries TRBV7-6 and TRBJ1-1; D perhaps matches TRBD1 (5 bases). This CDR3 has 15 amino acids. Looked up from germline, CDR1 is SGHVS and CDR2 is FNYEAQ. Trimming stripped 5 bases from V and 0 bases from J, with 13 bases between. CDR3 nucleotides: TGTGCCAGCAGCGTCCCGGGACGGGTGAACACTGAAGCTTTCTTT. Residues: CASSVPGRVNTEAFF.

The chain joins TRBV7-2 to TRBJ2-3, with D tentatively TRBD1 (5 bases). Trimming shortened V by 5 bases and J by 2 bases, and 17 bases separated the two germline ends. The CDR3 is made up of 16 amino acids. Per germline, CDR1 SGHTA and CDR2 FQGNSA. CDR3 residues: CASSLRGLGNTDTQYF. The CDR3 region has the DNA TGTGCCAGCAGCCTAAGGGGATTGGGGAACACAGATACGCAGTATTTT.

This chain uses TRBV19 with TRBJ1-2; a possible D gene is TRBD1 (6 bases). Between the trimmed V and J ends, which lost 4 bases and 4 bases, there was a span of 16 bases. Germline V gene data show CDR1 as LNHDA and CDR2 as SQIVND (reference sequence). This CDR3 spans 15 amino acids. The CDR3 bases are TGTGCCAGTAGTACTCAAGGACAGATATTCTATGGCTACACCTTC. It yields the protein CASSTQGQIFYGYTF.

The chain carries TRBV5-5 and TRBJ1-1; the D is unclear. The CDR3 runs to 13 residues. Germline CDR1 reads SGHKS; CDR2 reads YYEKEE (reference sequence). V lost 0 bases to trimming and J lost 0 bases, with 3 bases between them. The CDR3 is CASSLALNTEAFF. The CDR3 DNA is TGTGCCAGCAGCTTGGCTTTGAACACTGAAGCTTTCTTT.

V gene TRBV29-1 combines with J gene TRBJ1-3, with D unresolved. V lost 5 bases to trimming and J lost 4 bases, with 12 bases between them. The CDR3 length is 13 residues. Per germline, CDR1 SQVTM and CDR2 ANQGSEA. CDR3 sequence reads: CSVREGSGNTIYF. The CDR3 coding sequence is TGCAGCGTTAGGGAGGGTTCAGGAAACACCATATATTTT.

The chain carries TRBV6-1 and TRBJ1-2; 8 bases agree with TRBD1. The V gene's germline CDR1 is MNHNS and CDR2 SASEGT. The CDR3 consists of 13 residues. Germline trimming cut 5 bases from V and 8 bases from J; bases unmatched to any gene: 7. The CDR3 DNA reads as TGTGCCAGCAGTAACGGACAGGGTCAAGGCTACACCTTC. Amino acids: CASSNGQGQGYTF.

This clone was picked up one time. The CDR3 nucleotides are TGTGCCAGCAGCCCGCCGGGGCTTAGCTACCAAGAGACCCAGTACTTC. It yields the protein CASSPPGLSYQETQYF. The chain is built from TRBV7-2 and TRBJ2-5; D assignment may be TRBD1 or TRBD2 (5 bases each). V shed 5 bases and J shed 0 bases, with 16 bases lying between them. Germline CDR1 and CDR2: SGHTA and FQGNSA. The CDR3 spans 16 residues.

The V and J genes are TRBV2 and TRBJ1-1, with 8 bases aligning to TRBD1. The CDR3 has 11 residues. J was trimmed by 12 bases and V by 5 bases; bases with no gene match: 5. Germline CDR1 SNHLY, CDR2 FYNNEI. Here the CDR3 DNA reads TGTGCCAGCAGTTATGACAGGGGAACTTTCTTT. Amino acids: CASSYDRGTFF.